Following are 21 T cell receptor beta chains from one sample sequenced in a study of blood T cell repertoires in COVID-19. The table came from immunoSEQ multiplex PCR; TCRdb's copy has only in-frame clones and leaves some out. The sample gives a few hundred thousand clones, around nine tenths of which show up once; roughly 12% is in the top ten. Material: peripheral blood. Receptors originate from a woman in her late teens or twenties who had recovered from COVID-19.

This clone was detected a few times. The J gene is TRBJ2-7, the V gene TRBV4-3; TRBD1 might be the D (5 bases). V lost 0 bases and J 5 bases, leaving 17 bases between the germline ends. The CDR3 runs 16 residues. Per germline, CDR1 LGHNA and CDR2 YSLEER. CDR3 loop: CASSQDRGQIVDEQYF. CDR3 sequence (DNA): TGCGCCAGCAGCCAAGACCGAGGACAAATAGTAGACGAGCAGTACTTC.

Of note for this clone: The same CDR3 can be traced to other DNA sequences in this sample. V and J are TRBV3-1 (or the pseudogene TRBV3-2) and TRBJ2-1; TRBD2 aligns across 10 bases. J gave up 0 bases and V 0 bases, and 2 bases lay outside the gene matches. The length of the CDR3 is 17 residues. CDR1 and CDR2 from the germline V gene are LGHDT and YNNKEL (reference sequence). The CDR3 spells CASSQDPSGSSYNEQFF. CDR3 coding DNA: TGTGCCAGCAGCCAAGACCCTAGCGGGAGCTCCTACAATGAGCAGTTCTTC.

The chain joins TRBV9 to TRBJ2-7; 12 bases agree with TRBD2. This CDR3 has 14 residues. Germline trimming cut 4 bases from V and 2 bases from J; bases unmatched to any gene: 1. The V gene's germline CDR1 is SGDLS and CDR2 YYNGEE. The CDR3 reads CASSPSGGAYEQYF. In DNA form, the CDR3 reads TGTGCCAGCAGCCCTAGCGGGGGGGCCTACGAGCAGTACTTC.

The rearrangement joins TRBV9 to TRBJ2-3; TRBD1 agrees at 12 bases. Germline trimming cut 3 bases from V and 2 bases from J; bases unmatched to any gene: 4. Germline assignment: CDR1 SGDLS and CDR2 YYNGEE. This CDR3 is built from 16 residues. The DNA for the CDR3 is TGTGCCAGCAGCGCAGGGACAGGGGGCTTCACAGATACGCAGTATTTT. Its protein is CASSAGTGGFTDTQYF.

The rearrangement links TRBV24-1 to TRBJ1-2; D possibly corresponds to TRBD1 (5 bases). The CDR3 contains 14 residues. Trimming took off 1 base at V and 4 bases at J, with 9 bases between the two ends. Germline assignment: CDR1 KGHDR and CDR2 SFDVKD. The CDR3 coding sequence is TGTGCCACCAGTGATTTCAGCAGGGCCTATGGCTACACCTTC. This translates into CATSDFSRAYGYTF.

The gene calls are TRBV5-1 and TRBJ2-3; 9 bases are shared with TRBD2. The CDR3 has 15 residues. Germline V gene lookup returns CDR1 SGHRS and CDR2 YFSETQ. With 0 bases clipped from V and 5 bases from J, the junction kept 4 bases outside the gene matches. The CDR3 DNA reads TGCGCCAGCAGCTTGGGGACTAGCGCGAGAGATACGCAGTATTTT. Protein: CASSLGTSARDTQYF.

The DNA for the CDR3 is TGTGCCAGCAGCCGGGGGTTGAACACTGAAGCTTTCTTT. Its protein is CASSRGLNTEAFF. The gene calls are TRBV5-4 and TRBJ1-1; tentatively, D is TRBD1 (5 bases). The CDR3 totals 13 residues. Trimming left V 4 bases short and J 0 bases short, with 7 bases between. Looked up from germline, CDR1 is SGHNT and CDR2 is YYREEE (reference sequence).

The chain recombines TRBV29-1 with TRBJ2-7, with D possibly TRBD1 on 6 matching bases. Trimming pared 7 bases from V and 1 base from J, leaving 14 bases between. Looked up from germline, CDR1 is SQVTM and CDR2 is ANQGSEA. The CDR3 totals 13 residues. The CDR3 DNA follows: TGCAGCGAAAAGCCACAGGGATCCTACGAGCAGTACTTC. Encoded protein: CSEKPQGSYEQYF.

The rearrangement joins TRBV30 to TRBJ2-2; 11 bases fit TRBD2. V lost 4 bases to trimming and J lost 7 bases; unmatched junction nucleotides: 17. Looked up from germline, CDR1 is GTSNPN and CDR2 is SVGIG (reference sequence). This CDR3 region has 18 residues. This chain's CDR3 is CAWKREGSGRGRGGELFF. In DNA form, the CDR3 reads TGTGCCTGGAAACGGGAGGGTAGCGGGAGGGGCCGCGGCGGGGAGCTGTTTTTT.

This chain links TRBV7-2 with TRBJ2-1; D unclear. Trimming removed 4 bases at V and 5 bases at J, with 9 bases between. Per the germline V gene, CDR1 is SGHTA and CDR2 is FQGNSA. The CDR3 extends over 13 amino acids. This chain's CDR3 is CASSSPENNEQFF. The CDR3 nucleotides read TGTGCCAGCAGCTCCCCAGAAAACAATGAGCAGTTCTTC.

The CDR3 DNA is TGTGCCAGCAGCTCCAACCGGGACAGGCGGAATGAGCAGTTCTTC. Protein sequence: CASSSNRDRRNEQFF. V and J are TRBV7-3 and TRBJ2-1, with 8 bases that match TRBD1. V dropped 4 bases and J dropped 7; count of bases not matched to a gene: 9. CDR1 and CDR2 (germline): SGHTA, FQGTGA. The CDR3 extends over 15 amino acids.

V usage is TRBV5-4 and J usage is TRBJ1-5, with 10 bases fitting TRBD1. V gave up 4 bases and J gave up 6 bases; unmatched junction bases: 7. CDR1 is SGHNT, CDR2 YYREEE, per germline (reference sequence). This CDR3 is 15 amino acids long. CDR3 bases: TGTGCCAGCAGCGTCGGGACAGGGGATTTTCAGCCCCAGCATTTT. Encoded protein: CASSVGTGDFQPQHF.

V and J are TRBV5-1 and TRBJ2-7; 10 bases are a match to TRBD2. CDR3 size: 17 residues. Trimming took 0 bases from V and 1 from J; bases not matched to a gene: 7. The germline V gene has CDR1 SGHRS and CDR2 YFSETQ. CDR3 in amino acids: CASSLVSSGRGSYEQYF. The CDR3 DNA is TGCGCCAGCAGCTTGGTTTCTAGCGGGAGAGGGTCCTACGAGCAGTACTTC.

V usage is TRBV7-9 and J usage is TRBJ2-1, with 12 bases that match TRBD2. J was trimmed by 7 bases and V by 6 bases; bases with no gene match: 10. The CDR3 covers 16 residues. CDR1 is SEHNR and CDR2 is FQNEAQ in the germline V gene (reference sequence). CDR3 DNA sequence: TGTGCCAGCAGTTATCCGACTAGCGGGAGTTGGAATGAGCAGTTCTTC. Amino acid sequence: CASSYPTSGSWNEQFF.

The V call is TRBV2, the J call TRBJ2-7, with TRBD1 matching over 8 bases. The CDR3 totals 12 residues. Germline assignment: CDR1 SNHLY and CDR2 FYNNEI. The V gene end was trimmed by 6 bases and the J gene end by 6 bases; junction bases not matched to a gene: 4. The CDR3 spells CASREGQAEQYF. For the CDR3, the DNA is TGTGCCAGCAGGGAGGGACAGGCCGAGCAGTACTTC.

The DNA of the CDR3 is TGTGCCAGCAGTCGGACAGGGGGTAGCGGCTACACCTTC. It translates to CASSRTGGSGYTF. The chain is built from TRBV6-2 or TRBV6-3 and TRBJ1-2, with TRBD1 identical over 10 bases. Unmatched junction bases numbered 5, after V lost 5 bases and J lost 8 bases. Germline CDR1 is MNHEY and CDR2 is SVGEGT. The CDR3 contains 13 residues.

The gene calls are TRBV5-5 and TRBJ2-2, with TRBD1 matching 10 bases. From germline, CDR1 is SGHKS and CDR2 YYEKEE (reference sequence). This CDR3 has 16 residues. The ends lost 3 bases at V and 5 bases at J; junction bases unmatched: 7. The CDR3 DNA sequence: TGTGCCAGCAGCTCAAGTACGGGACAGGGGACCGGGGAGCTGTTTTTT. Translated: CASSSSTGQGTGELFF.

The chain carries TRBV4-2 and TRBJ1-5, with D unclear. V lost 1 base and J 9 bases, leaving 16 bases between the germline ends. Germline V gene lookup returns CDR1 LGHNA and CDR2 YNFKEQ. The CDR3 consists of 15 residues. The CDR3 sequence: CASSQGGDREAPQHF. The CDR3, as DNA: TGTGCCAGCAGCCAAGGTGGTGACCGGGAGGCGCCCCAGCATTTT.

V usage is TRBV14 and J usage is TRBJ2-7; D is perhaps TRBD2 (6 bases). The V gene lost 4 bases and the J gene lost 0 bases, with 10 bases spanning the gap. The CDR3 is made up of 14 amino acids. Germline V gene lookup returns CDR1 SGHDN and CDR2 FVKESK. This CDR3 is CASSRDFSSYEQYF. The CDR3 DNA follows: TGTGCCAGCAGCCGGGACTTCAGCTCCTACGAGCAGTACTTC.

This clone was recorded only once. The rearrangement links TRBV7-8 to TRBJ2-7; D call uncertain. The CDR3 length is 11 residues. Germline CDR1 reads SGHVS; CDR2 reads FQNEAQ. Trimming shortened V by 5 bases and J by 1 base, and 3 bases separated the two germline ends. The CDR3 loop reads CASSPSYEQYF. The CDR3 DNA follows: TGTGCCAGCAGCCCGTCCTACGAGCAGTACTTC.

V is TRBV6-1 and J is TRBJ1-1; possible D gene TRBD1, 5 bases. V lost 2 bases and J lost 4, with 11 bases in between. Germline-derived CDR1 and CDR2 are MNHNS and SASEGT. The CDR3 totals 14 residues. DNA for the CDR3: TGTGCCAGCAGTGAAACAGGAGACGGCACTGAAGCTTTCTTT. Protein sequence: CASSETGDGTEAFF.